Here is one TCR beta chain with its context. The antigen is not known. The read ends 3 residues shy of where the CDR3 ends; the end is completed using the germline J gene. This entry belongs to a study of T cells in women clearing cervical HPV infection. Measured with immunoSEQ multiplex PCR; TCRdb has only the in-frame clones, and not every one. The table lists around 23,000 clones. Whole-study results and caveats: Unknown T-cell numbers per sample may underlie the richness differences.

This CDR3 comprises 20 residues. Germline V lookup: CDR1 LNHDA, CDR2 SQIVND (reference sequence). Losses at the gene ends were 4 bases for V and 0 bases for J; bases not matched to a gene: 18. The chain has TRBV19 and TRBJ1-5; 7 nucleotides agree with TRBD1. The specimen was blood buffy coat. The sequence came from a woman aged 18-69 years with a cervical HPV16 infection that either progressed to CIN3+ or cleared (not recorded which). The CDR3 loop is CASSRKGASLGAISNQPQHF. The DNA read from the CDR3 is TGTGCCAGTAGTAGAAAGGGGGCTTCCCTTGGCGCGATTAGCAATCAGCCC. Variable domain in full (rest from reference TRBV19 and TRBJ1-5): DGGITQSPKYLFRKEGQNVTLSCEQNLNHDAMYWYRQDPGQGLRLIYYSQIVNDFQKGDIAEGYSVSREKKESFPLTVTSAQKNPTAFYLCASSRKGASLGAISNQPQHFGDGTRLSIL.